These 2 T cell receptor beta chains were all obtained from the same sample, sequenced in a study of T cells in Graves' hyperthyroidism and ophthalmopathy. It was RNA transcripts that yielded the amplified TCR beta CDR3 regions. An initial round of RT-PCR targeting the TCR CDR3 relied on the HTBI primer set. TCRdb reprocessed the multiplex PCR reads with MiXCR, giving one entry per CDR3 protein. The top ten hold approximately 14% of the sample, which has 500,000 to 650,000 distinct CDR3 sequences, 12% to 15% seen once. Sample: blood. All receptors derive from a woman aged 40 to 50 with Graves' hyperthyroidism.

This clonotype was found many times. This chain joins TRBV11-2 and TRBJ2-7; 7 positions agree with TRBD1. From germline, CDR1 is SGHAT and CDR2 FQNNGV. CDR3 length: 16 amino acids. V trimming: 5 bases; J trimming: 1 base; junction bases outside the gene matches: 11. In DNA form, the CDR3 reads TGTGCCAGCAGCCCACGGACAGGAAAAGGGTCCTACGAGCAGTACTTC. The encoded protein is CASSPRTGKGSYEQYF.

The rearrangement uses TRBV6-4 and TRBJ2-1, with D perhaps assigned TRBD1 or TRBD2 (6 bases each). From germline, CDR1 is MRHNA and CDR2 SNTAGT. The CDR3 runs to 16 residues. Trimming stripped 3 bases from V and 2 bases from J, with 14 bases between. The CDR3 sequence: CASSEEDGGAYNEQFF. CDR3 nucleotides: TGTGCCAGCAGTGAGGAGGACGGGGGCGCCTACAATGAGCAGTTCTTC.